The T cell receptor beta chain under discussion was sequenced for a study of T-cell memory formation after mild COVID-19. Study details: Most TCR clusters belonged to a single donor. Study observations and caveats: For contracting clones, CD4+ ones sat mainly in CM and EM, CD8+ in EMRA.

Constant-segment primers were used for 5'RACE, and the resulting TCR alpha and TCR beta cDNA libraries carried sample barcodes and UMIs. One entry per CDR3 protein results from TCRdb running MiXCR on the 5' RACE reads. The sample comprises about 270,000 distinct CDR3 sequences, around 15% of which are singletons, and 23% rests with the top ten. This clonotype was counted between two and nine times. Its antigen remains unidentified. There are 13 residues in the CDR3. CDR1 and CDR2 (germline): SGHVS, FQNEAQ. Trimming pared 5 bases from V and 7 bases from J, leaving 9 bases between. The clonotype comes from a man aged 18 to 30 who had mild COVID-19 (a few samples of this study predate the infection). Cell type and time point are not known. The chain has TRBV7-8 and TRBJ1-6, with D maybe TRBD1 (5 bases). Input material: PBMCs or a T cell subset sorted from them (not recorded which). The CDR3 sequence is CASSMGPNSPLHF. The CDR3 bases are TGTGCCAGCAGCATGGGGCCCAATTCACCCCTCCACTTT.